This T cell receptor beta chain came from a study of cytomegalovirus exposure and HLA in healthy donors. Broader study findings: An analysis done earlier found most TCR beta V segments productive about 87% or about 30% of the time. Accurate HLA-A and HLA-B prediction from TCR beta sequences was reported for most subjects.

V lost 6 bases to trimming and J lost 0 bases, with 9 bases between them. Germline lookup yields CDR1 MNHEY and CDR2 SVGAGI. The CDR3 runs to 14 residues. The PCR used 60 Vbeta and 13 Jbeta primers. Generated by immunoSEQ multiplex PCR, the TCRdb table keeps only in-frame clones and is missing some. The sample lists approximately 210,000 clones; 79% were seen once. Details on this clone: Antigen specificity is unknown.

This chain connects TRBV6-5 to TRBJ1-3; D is unclear. The origin of this receptor is a girl aged 10 to 17 in good health and CMV-seropositive. The source material was PBMCs. The CDR3: CASSLSGSGNTIYF. For the CDR3, the DNA is TGTGCCAGCAGCCTCAGTGGCTCTGGAAACACCATATATTTT.